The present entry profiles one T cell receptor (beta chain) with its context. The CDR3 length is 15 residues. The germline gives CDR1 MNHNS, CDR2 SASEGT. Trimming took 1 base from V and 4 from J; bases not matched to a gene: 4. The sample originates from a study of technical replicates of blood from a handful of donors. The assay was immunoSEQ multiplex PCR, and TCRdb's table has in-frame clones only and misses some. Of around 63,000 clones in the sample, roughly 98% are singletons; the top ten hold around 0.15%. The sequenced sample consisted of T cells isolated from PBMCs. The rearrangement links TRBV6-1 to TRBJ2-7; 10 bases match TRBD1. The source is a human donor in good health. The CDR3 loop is CASSEGTGGGYEQYF. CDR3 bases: TGTGCCAGCAGTGAAGGGACAGGGGGTGGGTACGAGCAGTACTTC.